Shown below are 7 T cell receptor beta chains from a single sample sequenced in a study of cytomegalovirus exposure and HLA in healthy donors. It was with 60 Vbeta and 13 Jbeta primers that the PCR ran. Method: immunoSEQ multiplex PCR; TCRdb's copy keeps in-frame clones and lacks some. In total, the table holds about 140,000 clones. Source material: PBMCs. All receptors derive from a woman between 18 and 29 years old in good health and CMV-seronegative.

A note on this clone: Its ends do not fully match the called genes, so a read error is possible. This chain joins TRBV28 and TRBJ1-4; 7 nucleotides align to TRBD1. CDR3 length equals 13 residues. Per the germline V gene, CDR1 is MDHEN and CDR2 is SYDVKM. CDR3 coding DNA: TGTGCCAGCAGCACTTCAGGGGTCAGGGGGATCCTTTTT. This translates into CASSTSGVRGILF.

This chain links TRBV4-3 with TRBJ2-1, with 7 bases lining up with TRBD1. CDR3 size: 14 residues. Trimming at V came to 0 bases and at J to 6 bases, leaving 2 bases not matched to a gene. Germline V gene sequence: CDR1 LGHNA, CDR2 YSLEER. CDR3 region: CASSQDGTVNEQFF. For the CDR3, the DNA is TGCGCCAGCAGCCAAGATGGGACAGTCAATGAGCAGTTCTTC.

V and J are TRBV10-3 and TRBJ1-3; TRBD1 is a possible D gene (5 bases). Germline-derived CDR1 and CDR2 are ENHRY and SYGVKD. V lost 4 bases to trimming and J lost 3 bases, with 10 bases between them. The CDR3 extends over 14 amino acids. The CDR3 loop is CAISAGTHGNTIYF. The CDR3 nucleotides are TGTGCCATCAGTGCCGGGACTCATGGAAACACCATATATTTT.

The chain has TRBV7-2 and TRBJ2-5; no clear D. This CDR3 spans 13 amino acids. V lost 5 bases and J lost 5, with 12 bases in between. Germline assignment: CDR1 SGHTA and CDR2 FQGNSA. The CDR3 DNA follows: TGTGCCAGCAGCCCTTCCCCGTCCGAGACCCAGTACTTC. Protein sequence: CASSPSPSETQYF.

The chain uses TRBV10-3 and TRBJ2-5; 11 positions match TRBD2. J was trimmed by 4 bases and V by 3 bases; bases with no gene match: 1. The germline V gene encodes CDR1 ENHRY and CDR2 SYGVKD. CDR3 size: 14 residues. The CDR3 protein is CAISDGLAGETQYF. The CDR3 DNA reads TGTGCCATCAGTGACGGACTAGCGGGAGAGACCCAGTACTTC.

The rearrangement joins TRBV5-1 to TRBJ2-6; TRBD1 is a possible D gene (6 bases). V shed 0 bases and J shed 0 bases, with 7 bases lying between them. Germline V gene lookup returns CDR1 SGHRS and CDR2 YFSETQ. The CDR3 covers 16 residues. CDR3: CASSLGQVSGANVLTF. CDR3 DNA: TGCGCCAGCAGCTTGGGACAGGTCTCTGGGGCCAACGTCCTGACTTTC.

The rearrangement links TRBV4-1 to TRBJ2-1, with unresolved D. The length of the CDR3 is 20 residues. V lost 0 bases, J lost 3 bases, and 24 bases lay in between. Germline loops: CDR1 MGHRA, CDR2 YSYEKL. This CDR3 reads CASSQDPTSRGGRHYNEQFF. The CDR3 DNA sequence: TGCGCCAGCAGCCAAGATCCTACCTCCAGAGGCGGTAGGCACTACAATGAGCAGTTCTTC.